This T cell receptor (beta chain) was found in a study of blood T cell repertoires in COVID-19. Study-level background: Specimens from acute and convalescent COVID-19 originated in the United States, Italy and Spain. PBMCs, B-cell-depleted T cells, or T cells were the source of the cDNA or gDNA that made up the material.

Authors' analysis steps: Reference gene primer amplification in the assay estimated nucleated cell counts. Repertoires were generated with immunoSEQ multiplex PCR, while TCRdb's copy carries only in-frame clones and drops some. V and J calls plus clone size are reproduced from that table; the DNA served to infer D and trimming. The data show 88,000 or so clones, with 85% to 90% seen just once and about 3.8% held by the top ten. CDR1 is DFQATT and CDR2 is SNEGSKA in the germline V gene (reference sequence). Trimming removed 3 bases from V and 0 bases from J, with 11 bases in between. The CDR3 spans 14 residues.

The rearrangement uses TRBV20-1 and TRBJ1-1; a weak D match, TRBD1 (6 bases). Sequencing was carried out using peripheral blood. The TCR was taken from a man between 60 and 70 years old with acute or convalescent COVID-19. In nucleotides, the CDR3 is TGCAGTGCTAGTATGGGGGCCATGAACACTGAAGCTTTCTTT. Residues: CSASMGAMNTEAFF.